This is a list of T cell receptor beta chains from one sample in a study of OX40 agonist ivuxolimab in advanced cancers. The data were produced by immunoSEQ multiplex PCR, yet TCRdb's version contains in-frame clones alone and is incomplete. In the table there are 40,000 to 45,000 clones, about four fifths of which are singletons. Sequences were derived from CD4+ or CD8+ T cells sorted from blood, sampled in a trial of the OX40 agonist ivuxolimab. The receptors stem from an adult with an advanced solid tumor such as melanoma, head and neck, liver or kidney cancer. CDR3s include the opening cysteine and the closing phenylalanine or tryptophan. The D gene is left open where the match is weak.

V gene	J gene	D gene	CDR3 protein
TRBV19	TRBJ2-1	-	CASSNSGGDLKQFF
TRBV11-2	TRBJ2-3	-	CASSLGTGGTDTQYF
TRBV7-2	TRBJ2-1	-	CASSLGQGSYNEQFF
TRBV14	TRBJ2-7	-	CASSQIVQGTEQYF
TRBV9	TRBJ2-7	-	CASSPGDYEQYF
TRBV7-2	TRBJ2-7	-	CASSLARTPAGQQYF
TRBV10-3	TRBJ2-5	-	CATGGQINQETQYF
TRBV5-5	TRBJ2-2	-	CASSIGTERTGELFF
TRBV28	TRBJ2-5	-	CASRTTDNTGETQYF
TRBV4-3	TRBJ2-3	-	CASSQGAFSTDTQYF
TRBV9	TRBJ1-2	-	CASSVATGSSSYGYTF
TRBV7-6	TRBJ2-7	-	CASSLDQGSTYEQYF
TRBV7-6	TRBJ2-3	-	CASSFDQRDTQYF
TRBV13	TRBJ1-4	-	CASSLSGRNEKLFF
TRBV7-3	TRBJ2-7	-	CASSLSVWGEQYF
TRBV5-6	TRBJ2-2	-	CASSSRRTGELFF
TRBV30	TRBJ2-7	-	CAWSPGRAYEQYF
TRBV5-1	TRBJ2-2	-	CASTRQRSDTGELFF
TRBV6-5	TRBJ1-1	-	CASSYSRQNTEAFF
TRBV6-5	TRBJ1-1	-	CASSFGRSLNTEAFF
TRBV21-1	TRBJ1-3	-	CASSKACTSGNTIYF
TRBV7-2	TRBJ1-3	-	CASSLAQSSGNTIYF
TRBV5-1	TRBJ2-4	TRBD1	CASSFDRGVAKNIQYF
TRBV7-9	TRBJ2-3	-	CASSLPIGMDTDTQYF
TRBV14	TRBJ2-2	-	CASSRSSTNTGELFF
TRBV4-1	TRBJ1-2	-	CASSYSGPTNYGYTF
TRBV27	TRBJ1-2	TRBD1	CASSPKVGQRVDGYTF
TRBV7-9	TRBJ2-3	TRBD1	CASSLGTTGGRTDTQYF
TRBV27	TRBJ2-3	-	CASGEFTDTQYF
TRBV7-3	TRBJ2-1	-	CASSLSGAGNNEQFF
TRBV5-5	TRBJ2-7	TRBD2	CASSLAGTSPTLEQYF
TRBV9	TRBJ2-1	-	CASGGGRGSYNEQFF
TRBV7-2	TRBJ2-7	-	CASSLGGTYEQYF
TRBV27	TRBJ1-1	-	CASSLRPWGTEAFF
TRBV5-6	TRBJ2-5	-	CASSPGSLETQYF
TRBV19	TRBJ2-7	TRBD2	CASSIAGPGLAYEQYF
TRBV7-9	TRBJ2-1	-	CASSLGWTEGAGRQFF
TRBV10-1	TRBJ1-4	-	CASSCTGGEKLFF
TRBV14	TRBJ1-6	TRBD1	CASSQGRTGSGSPLHF
TRBV6-1	TRBJ1-2	-	CASSERGSNYGYTF
TRBV4-3	TRBJ2-1	TRBD2	CASSQDRTSAYNEQFF
TRBV19	TRBJ2-3	-	CASTWGRGSDTQYF
TRBV19	TRBJ2-5	-	CASSIGAAETQYF
TRBV2	TRBJ1-2	TRBD1	CASMEGQGSSDGYTF
TRBV7-2	TRBJ1-4	-	CASSLGGQNEKLFF
TRBV5-8	TRBJ1-2	TRBD1	CASSRGQSNYGYTF
TRBV7-2	TRBJ2-1	-	CASSQEAYNEQFF
TRBV28	TRBJ2-7	-	CASSSATGSYEQYF
TRBV27	TRBJ2-3	-	CASSPDRNTDTQYF
TRBV6-5	TRBJ1-3	-	CASSGQLDGNTIYF
TRBV5-6	TRBJ1-4	-	CASSFVSAGSNEKLFF
TRBV7-8	TRBJ1-5	TRBD1	CASSLRQGGQPQHF